The T cell receptor beta chain described here comes from a study of low-dose radiotherapy and immunotherapy resistance in tumors. Regarding time point: after trial treatment. Treatment: LDRT plus nivolumab, ipilimumab, low-dose cyclophosphamide and aspirin (RACIN trial). Eligibility required advanced solid tumors lacking tumor-infiltrating lymphocytes. The CDR3 is 14 residues long. J gave up 1 base and V 5 bases, and 2 bases lay outside the gene matches. Looked up from germline, CDR1 is SGHAT and CDR2 is FQNNGV. This clonotype was counted ten times or more. Alpha- and beta-chain coverage of first-strand cDNA came from TRAV- and TRBV-specific primers. The authors amplified TCRs for around 20 PCR cycles with a constant-region primer and a V-primer adapter. The authors amplified isolated mRNA by in vitro transcription. From the reads, TCRdb called clonotypes with MiXCR, one entry per CDR3 protein. In the table there are around 100,000 distinct CDR3 sequences, around 20% of which are singletons.

The material sequenced was PBMCs, taken after low-dose radiotherapy plus immunotherapy. The chain employs TRBV11-2 and TRBJ2-7, with 10 bases matching TRBD2. The TCR comes from a male donor with prostate cancer. As DNA, the CDR3 is TGTGCCAGCAGCCGGACTAGCGGTTCCTACGAGCAGTACTTC. Its protein is CASSRTSGSYEQYF.